These 28 T cell receptor beta chains were all obtained from the same sample, sequenced in a study of T cells in Graves' hyperthyroidism and ophthalmopathy (dated by TCRdb to 2018 to 2020). The method was multiplex PCR. The instrument given in TCRdb is Illumina HiSeq 2000. The TCR beta CDR3 regions were amplified from RNA transcripts. The first round of RT-PCR for the TCR CDR3 was performed with the HTBI primer set and the Qiagen OneStep RT-PCR kit. TCRdb redid the processing of the public reads, applying fastp at Q25 and MiXCR, and retained in-frame beta chains. Each record represents a unique CDR3 protein, reported with the most common genes and DNA among its rows. In this sample the table shows around 340,000 distinct CDR3 sequences, around 18% of which occur a single time. About 14% of the sample goes to the ten largest clones. The sequenced sample was blood. These receptors all stem from a middle-aged woman with Graves' ophthalmopathy.

The sample holds many counts of this clonotype. The CDR3 DNA follows: TGCAGTGCTTCCCGTAGCGAACTCTCCTACGAGCAGTACTTC. Residues: CSASRSELSYEQYF. The J gene is TRBJ2-7, the V gene TRBV20-1, with D perhaps matching TRBD2 (5 bases). The length of the CDR3 is 14 residues. Germline loops: CDR1 DFQATT, CDR2 SNEGSKA (reference sequence). The V and J ends lost 5 bases and 0 bases respectively, with 14 bases between them.

The chain is built from TRBV19 and TRBJ2-5, with 9 bases aligning to TRBD2. The CDR3 extends over 14 amino acids. With 4 bases clipped from V and 5 bases from J, the junction kept 5 bases outside the gene matches. Per the germline V gene, CDR1 is LNHDA and CDR2 is SQIVND (reference sequence). CDR3 nucleotides: TGTGCCAGTAGTAGCCCCGGACTAGCGGAGACCCAGTACTTC. Translating gives CASSSPGLAETQYF.

The CDR3 spells CASSEGWGRQETQYF. The CDR3 DNA follows: TGTGCCAGCAGCGAAGGTTGGGGGCGGCAAGAGACCCAGTACTTC. The chain couples TRBV7-2 to TRBJ2-5; TRBD1 is a possible D gene (6 bases). In germline, CDR1 is SGHTA, CDR2 FQGNSA. Trimming removed 5 bases from V and 2 bases from J, with 15 bases in between. The CDR3 runs to 15 residues.

This clonotype came up many times. The chain recombines TRBV28 with TRBJ1-2, with a possible D match to TRBD1 (6 bases). V lost 6 bases and J lost 8, with 16 bases in between. The length of the CDR3 is 13 residues. CDR1 and CDR2 from the germline V gene are MDHEN and SYDVKM. The CDR3 nucleotides read TGTGCCAGCAGCTTAGGGGGGAGCTGGGGCTACACCTTC. Translation: CASSLGGSWGYTF.

This clonotype was observed at least ten times. The chain employs TRBV6-5 and TRBJ1-2; TRBD1 is a possible D gene (6 bases). The V gene lost 0 bases and the J gene lost 5 bases, with 19 bases spanning the gap. This CDR3 comprises 17 residues. In germline, CDR1 is MNHEY, CDR2 SVGAGI. CDR3 loop: CASSYSKGGWSPYGYTF. DNA of the CDR3: TGTGCCAGCAGTTACTCGAAGGGGGGCTGGTCCCCGTATGGCTACACCTTC.

This clonotype was recorded many times. This chain links TRBV6-5 with TRBJ2-5, with D possibly being TRBD1 or TRBD2 (5 bases each). V shed 1 base and J shed 2 bases, with 14 bases lying between them. Germline V gene data show CDR1 as MNHEY and CDR2 as SVGAGI. The CDR3 has 16 residues. For the CDR3, the DNA is TGTGCCAGCAGTTACTGGGACGGAGGATCTCAAGAGACCCAGTACTTC. Amino acids: CASSYWDGGSQETQYF.

This clonotype was found many times. This chain links TRBV11-2 with TRBJ1-5, with 7 positions matching TRBD1. CDR1 SGHAT and CDR2 FQNNGV come from the germline V gene. The CDR3 runs to 19 residues. After removal of 2 bases from V and 4 bases from J, the junction contained 17 bases not matched to a gene. The CDR3 region is CASSLFLRGRLVGNQPQHF. The CDR3 coding sequence is TGTGCCAGCAGCTTATTTTTGAGGGGGCGATTAGTGGGGAATCAGCCCCAGCATTTT.

This clonotype was recorded many times. This rearrangement joins TRBV27 to TRBJ1-2, with D tentatively TRBD1 (6 bases). Germline V gene sequence: CDR1 MNHEY, CDR2 SMNVEV (reference sequence). V lost 6 bases to trimming and J lost 3 bases, with 14 bases between them. The CDR3 sequence is 14 residues long. CDR3 sequence reads: CASRGTYSYYGYTF. The CDR3 DNA follows: TGTGCCAGCAGGGGGACATACTCTTACTATGGCTACACCTTC.

This clonotype was detected ten times or more. The chain uses TRBV12-3 or TRBV12-4 and TRBJ2-7; TRBD1 matches 10 bases. This CDR3 contains 13 residues. J was trimmed by 4 bases and V by 6 bases; bases with no gene match: 3. In nucleotides, the CDR3 is TGTGCCAGCAGGTCGGGACAGGGGTACGAGCAGTACTTC. This encodes CASRSGQGYEQYF.

The chain couples TRBV28 to TRBJ1-3; possible D gene TRBD1, 5 bases. The CDR3 runs 15 residues. Trimming pared 3 bases from V and 0 bases from J, leaving 9 bases between. The germline V gene has CDR1 MDHEN and CDR2 SYDVKM. The CDR3 bases are TGTGCCAGCAGTTTTAGGGGCATCTCTGGAAACACCATATATTTT. This translates into CASSFRGISGNTIYF. Filled out from reference TRBV28 and TRBJ1-3, the complete variable domain reads DVKVTQSSRYLVKRTGEKVFLECVQDMDHENMFWYRQDPGLGLRLIYFSYDVKMKEKGDIPEGYSVSREKKERFSLILESASTNQTSMYLCASSFRGISGNTIYFGEGSWLTVV.

At least ten counts were recorded for this clonotype. The CDR3 bases are TGCAGTGCAGAGGGAGAGGAGACCCAGTACTTC. Protein: CSAEGEETQYF. V usage is TRBV20-1 and J usage is TRBJ2-5, with D maybe TRBD2 (5 bases). CDR1 and CDR2 from the germline V gene are DFQATT and SNEGSKA (reference sequence). The length of the CDR3 is 11 residues. V lost 6 bases, J lost 5 bases, and 10 bases lay in between.

This clonotype was picked up a small number of times. V is TRBV28 and J is TRBJ1-1; D call uncertain. V gave up 5 bases and J gave up 3 bases, with 13 bases separating them. This CDR3 is 14 amino acids long. Germline CDR1 and CDR2: MDHEN and SYDVKM. CDR3 in amino acids: CASSTGPYDTEAFF. In DNA form, the CDR3 reads TGTGCCAGCAGTACCGGACCATACGACACTGAAGCTTTCTTT.

This clonotype appeared many times. The chain links TRBV19 to TRBJ2-7; weak D call: TRBD2 (5 bases). Germline values: CDR1 LNHDA, CDR2 SQIVND (reference sequence). V shed 4 bases and J shed 3 bases, with 10 bases lying between them. The CDR3 length is 13 residues. The CDR3 region has the DNA TGTGCCAGTAGTAGGGAGTGGGACTACGAGCAGTACTTC. The encoded protein is CASSREWDYEQYF. The full variable domain, completed using reference TRBV19 and TRBJ2-7, is DGGITQSPKYLFRKEGQNVTLSCEQNLNHDAMYWYRQDPGQGLRLIYYSQIVNDFQKGDIAEGYSVSREKKESFPLTVTSAQKNPTAFYLCASSREWDYEQYFGPGTRLTVT.

This clonotype was picked up many times. The rearrangement links TRBV10-1 to TRBJ1-2, with a tentative D call TRBD1 (5 bases). This CDR3 contains 13 residues. Germline CDR1 reads WNHNN; CDR2 reads SYGVQD (reference sequence). V shed 5 bases and J shed 5 bases, with 12 bases lying between them. This chain's CDR3 is CASSFGTEYGYTF. In DNA form, the CDR3 reads TGCGCCAGCAGTTTTGGGACGGAGTATGGCTACACCTTC.

The table lists this clonotype with many counts. The V and J genes are TRBV28 and TRBJ1-2; the D gene is possibly TRBD1 (6 bases). V lost 1 base and J lost 5, with 11 bases in between. The germline V gene has CDR1 MDHEN and CDR2 SYDVKM. The CDR3 is made up of 14 amino acids. CDR3 in amino acids: CASSLLAQGYGYTF. In nucleotides, the CDR3 is TGTGCCAGCAGTTTATTGGCACAGGGATATGGCTACACCTTC.

V usage is TRBV12-3 or TRBV12-4 and J usage is TRBJ1-5; D uncertain. The CDR3 is 11 residues long. The CDR3 here is CATGPDQPQHF. The CDR3 region has the DNA TGTGCTACTGGGCCGGATCAGCCCCAGCATTTT.

This clonotype has more than one count but fewer than ten. This chain connects TRBV7-9 to TRBJ2-7; 7 bases map to TRBD2. The CDR3 sequence is 15 residues long. Germline CDR1 is SEHNR and CDR2 is FQNEAQ (reference sequence). Unmatched junction bases numbered 9, after V lost 5 bases and J lost 2 bases. CDR3 nucleotide sequence: TGTGCCAGCAGCCTAGGAGCGCTAGCGGCCTACGAGCAGTACTTC. It is translated as CASSLGALAAYEQYF.

For the CDR3, the DNA is TGCGCCAGCACCCACGACAGGGGTGGGTCCTACGAGCAGTACTTC. Encoded protein: CASTHDRGGSYEQYF. The chain combines TRBV10-2 with TRBJ2-7; 8 bases map to TRBD1. Germline CDR1 reads WSHSY; CDR2 reads SAAADI. CDR3 length equals 15 residues. The trim removed 7 bases at V and 1 base at J, leaving 9 bases unmatched.

This clonotype occurred many times. V is TRBV5-1 and J is TRBJ2-1; 9 bases are a match to TRBD1. The CDR3 length is 15 residues. V trimming: 4 bases; J trimming: 3 bases; junction bases outside the gene matches: 5. Germline-derived CDR1 and CDR2 are SGHRS and YFSETQ. CDR3 DNA: TGCGCCAGCAGCCCAGGACAGGGGTACTACAATGAGCAGTTCTTC. Amino acid sequence: CASSPGQGYYNEQFF.

This clonotype was seen at least ten times. This chain links TRBV12-3 or TRBV12-4 with TRBJ2-7, with D maybe TRBD2 (6 bases). This CDR3 is built from 15 residues. Trimming shortened V by 3 bases and J by 0 bases, and 12 bases separated the two germline ends. Written as DNA, the CDR3 is TGTGCCAGCAGTTTGGGCGGGATGACCTCCTACGAGCAGTACTTC. It yields the protein CASSLGGMTSYEQYF.

The chain links TRBV12-3 or TRBV12-4 to TRBJ1-5; the D gene is possibly TRBD1 (5 bases). The ends were cut back, 5 bases at V and 6 bases at J, with 20 bases in the middle. The CDR3 is 16 residues long. The CDR3 region is CASSHMAAGALQPQHF. The CDR3 nucleotides read TGTGCCAGCAGTCATATGGCCGCCGGGGCCCTTCAGCCCCAGCATTTT.

This clonotype was seen a handful of times. This sequence joins TRBV7-2 and TRBJ2-5; 14 bases are shared with TRBD2. V shed 5 bases, J shed 4 bases, and the junction held 6 bases outside the gene matches. Germline V lookup: CDR1 SGHTA, CDR2 FQGNSA. The CDR3 runs to 16 residues. The CDR3 nucleotides are TGTGCCAGCAGCCCGCTCGGACTAGCGGGAGGAGAGACCCAGTACTTC. Translated: CASSPLGLAGGETQYF.

This clonotype was seen many times. This chain joins TRBV28 and TRBJ2-7; the D is unclear. This CDR3 spans 14 amino acids. The V gene lost 2 bases and the J gene lost 2 bases, with 10 bases spanning the gap. CDR1 is MDHEN and CDR2 is SYDVKM in the germline V gene. The DNA of the CDR3 is TGTGCCAGCAGTTTAGGTGTCCCACCCTACGAGCAGTACTTC. This translates into CASSLGVPPYEQYF.

This clonotype was seen more than once but under ten times. A much larger clone differs by one base, so this may be a read error. V usage is TRBV30 and J usage is TRBJ2-5; 12 bases map to TRBD2. J lost 4 bases, V lost 2 bases, and 5 bases had no gene match. This CDR3 spans 15 amino acids. CDR1 is GTSNPN and CDR2 is SVGIG in the germline V gene (reference sequence). The CDR3 DNA reads TGTGCCTGGAGTCCGGGACTAGCGGGCCGAGAGACCCAGTACTTC. Amino acid sequence: CAWSPGLAGRETQYF. Based on the CDR3 plus reference TRBV30 and TRBJ2-5, the full variable domain is SQTIHQWPATLVQPVGSPLSLECTVEGTSNPNLYWYRQAAGRGLQLLFYSVGIGQISSEVPQNLSASRPQDRQFILSSKKLLLSDSGFYLCAWSPGLAGRETQYFGPGTRLLVL.

A single count supports this clonotype. A much bigger clone sits one base away, suggesting this may be a read error. The J gene is TRBJ2-7, the V gene TRBV3-1; perhaps TRBD1 as D (6 bases). Germline CDR1 LGHDT, CDR2 YNNKEL (reference sequence). Trimming pared 4 bases from V and 4 bases from J, leaving 17 bases between. The CDR3 length is 15 residues. CDR3 bases: TGTGCCAGCAGCCTACGATGGACAGTGGGGTACGAGCAGTACTTC. Translation gives CASSLRWTVGYEQYF.

This clonotype was found many times. The V call is TRBV28, the J call TRBJ2-4; 7 bases fit TRBD1. This CDR3 spans 15 amino acids. The ends lost 2 bases at V and 1 base at J; junction bases unmatched: 2. CDR1 is MDHEN, CDR2 SYDVKM, per germline. CDR3 protein: CASSLTGVAKNIQYF. The CDR3 nucleotides are TGTGCCAGCAGTTTAACAGGGGTGGCCAAAAACATTCAGTACTTC.

This clonotype occurred many times. The chain has TRBV28 and TRBJ2-5; TRBD2 matches 13 bases. The CDR3 runs 15 residues. In germline, CDR1 is MDHEN, CDR2 SYDVKM. The V gene end was trimmed by 6 bases and the J gene end by 0 bases; junction bases not matched to a gene: 1. CDR3 region: CASRGLAGYQETQYF. Here the CDR3 DNA reads TGTGCCAGCAGGGGACTAGCGGGGTACCAAGAGACCCAGTACTTC.

This clonotype was recorded at least ten times. The chain joins TRBV29-1 to TRBJ2-5, with 11 positions matching TRBD2. CDR1 and CDR2 (germline): SQVTM, ANQGSEA. With V trimmed by 6 bases and J by 1 base, 1 base remained unmatched. The CDR3 extends over 13 amino acids. CDR3: CSVGLAGQETQYF. The CDR3 bases are TGCAGCGTCGGACTAGCGGGCCAAGAGACCCAGTACTTC.